This entry lists 26 T cell receptor beta chains sequenced from one sample in a study of CD8 T cell repertoires and HIV-1 epitope variants. Only in-frame clones appear in the TCRdb table, and some are missing; sequencing was by immunoSEQ multiplex PCR. Of 90,000 or so clones in the sample, roughly four fifths were seen once. The sample consisted of uncultured baseline CD8+ T cells from peripheral blood mononuclear cells (PBMCs). The receptors stem from a male donor with HIV.

V gene TRBV7-2 combines with J gene TRBJ2-1; D is possibly TRBD1 or TRBD2 (5 bases each). CDR1 and CDR2 (germline): SGHTA, FQGNSA. Trimming pared 5 bases from V and 8 bases from J, leaving 13 bases between. The CDR3 has 13 residues. The CDR3 reads CASSLKVGDEQFF. As DNA, the CDR3 is TGTGCCAGCAGCCTCAAGGTGGGGGATGAGCAGTTCTTC.

The J gene is TRBJ2-3, the V gene TRBV15; no definite D call. CDR3 length: 13 amino acids. Germline V gene lookup returns CDR1 LNHNV and CDR2 YYDKDF (reference sequence). V was clipped by 4 bases and J by 11 bases, with 16 bases between them. CDR3 sequence reads: CATSKDRLLGQYF. The DNA for the CDR3 is TGTGCCACCAGCAAAGATAGGCTCCTGGGGCAGTATTTT.

The chain uses TRBV7-9 and TRBJ1-2; 9 bases fit TRBD1. Germline CDR1 reads SEHNR; CDR2 reads FQNEAQ (reference sequence). After removal of 5 bases from V and 5 bases from J, the junction contained 3 bases not matched to a gene. CDR3 length: 13 amino acids. The CDR3 DNA sequence: TGTGCCAGCAGCCCCGGGACAGGGTATGGCTACACCTTC. Protein sequence: CASSPGTGYGYTF.

The chain couples TRBV5-1 to TRBJ2-5; D gene unclear. CDR3 length equals 15 residues. Germline loops: CDR1 SGHRS, CDR2 YFSETQ. Trimming pared 5 bases from V and 0 bases from J, leaving 14 bases between. In DNA form, the CDR3 reads TGCGCCAGCAGAGAAGGGCAGCCGTACCAAGAGACCCAGTACTTC. Translating it yields CASREGQPYQETQYF.

This clone was seen a single time. This rearrangement joins TRBV5-4 to TRBJ2-3; D remains unclear. With 2 bases removed from V and 0 bases from J, the gap between germline ends came to 4 bases. The CDR3 loop spans 13 amino acids. The germline CDR1 and CDR2 sequences are SGHNT and YYREEE (reference sequence). The chain's CDR3 is CASSFGSTDTQYF. In DNA form, the CDR3 reads TGTGCCAGCAGCTTCGGCAGCACAGATACGCAGTATTTT.

This clone was observed a handful of times. V usage is TRBV7-6 and J usage is TRBJ2-5; possibly TRBD2 for D (5 bases). There are 15 residues in the CDR3. V gave up 2 bases and J gave up 5 bases, with 15 bases separating them. Germline V CDR1 and CDR2: SGHVS, FNYEAQ. CDR3 nucleotides: TGTGCCAGCAGCTTAAATATCCGGGATTCCGAGACCCAGTACTTC. Its translation is CASSLNIRDSETQYF.

This clone was counted a few times. The genes are TRBV30 and TRBJ1-2; 7 bases fit TRBD1. With V trimmed by 3 bases and J by 8 bases, 9 bases remained unmatched. CDR3 size: 13 residues. Germline lookup yields CDR1 GTSNPN and CDR2 SVGIG (reference sequence). The CDR3 DNA sequence: TGTGCCTGGAGCACGGGACAGCGTAGAGGCTACACCTTC. This encodes CAWSTGQRRGYTF.

The V gene is TRBV5-4, the J gene TRBJ2-1, with D possibly TRBD1 on 6 matching bases. This CDR3 has 12 amino acids. The germline V gene encodes CDR1 SGHNT and CDR2 YYREEE (reference sequence). Deletions cut 4 bases from V and 14 bases from J, with 16 bases between. The CDR3 is CASSPIQGVKFF. CDR3 in DNA: TGTGCCAGCAGCCCGATACAGGGTGTTAAGTTCTTC.

As DNA, the CDR3 is TGTGCCAGCAGCTTAAAGGCAGGGATTAATGAGCAGTTCTTC. Protein product: CASSLKAGINEQFF. The chain has TRBV7-2 and TRBJ2-1; D possibly corresponds to TRBD1 (5 bases). Per the germline V gene, CDR1 is SGHTA and CDR2 is FQGNSA. The length of the CDR3 is 14 residues. V dropped 2 bases and J dropped 7 bases, with 12 bases sitting between them.

The CDR3 is CASSPIKRLAGGKDTGELFF. The CDR3 DNA sequence: TGTGCCAGCAGTCCAATAAAGAGGTTAGCGGGGGGGAAGGACACCGGGGAGCTGTTTTTT. The chain carries TRBV27 and TRBJ2-2; 11 bases align to TRBD2. Germline lookup yields CDR1 MNHEY and CDR2 SMNVEV (reference sequence). J lost 3 bases, V lost 5 bases, and 17 bases had no gene match. CDR3 size: 20 residues.

The rearrangement uses TRBV5-1 and TRBJ2-7; D uncertain. The length of the CDR3 is 15 residues. Per the germline V gene, CDR1 is SGHRS and CDR2 is YFSETQ. Between the trimmed V and J ends, which lost 0 bases and 3 bases, there was a span of 13 bases. The CDR3 DNA reads as TGCGCCAGCAGCTTGGACCCGGATCCCGGCTACGAGCAGTACTTC. This codes for CASSLDPDPGYEQYF.

The rearrangement links TRBV7-8 to TRBJ1-2; TRBD1 agrees at 7 bases. The CDR3 is 15 residues long. V gave up 5 bases and J gave up 5 bases; unmatched junction bases: 11. Germline V gene sequence: CDR1 SGHVS, CDR2 FQNEAQ. CDR3 amino acids: CASSDGQVSPYGYTF. In DNA, the CDR3 is TGTGCCAGCAGCGACGGACAGGTATCGCCGTATGGCTACACCTTC.

By proportion, this clone is medium-sized. The rearrangement uses TRBV28 and TRBJ1-2; unclear D gene. The germline gives CDR1 MDHEN, CDR2 SYDVKM. V was trimmed by 3 bases and J by 0 bases, leaving 8 bases between them. CDR3 size: 14 residues. The CDR3 region has the DNA TGTGCCAGCAGTTTTGAGCTCGCTAACTATGGCTACACCTTC. Translated: CASSFELANYGYTF.

CDR3 bases: TGTGCCAGCAGTAGGACTAGCGGGGCCGCCTACGAGCAGTACTTC. It codes for CASSRTSGAAYEQYF. J is TRBJ2-7 and V is TRBV6-6; 12 nucleotides agree with TRBD2. J lost 2 bases, V lost 5 bases, and 4 bases had no gene match. CDR3 size: 15 residues. Germline CDR1 MNHNY, CDR2 SVGAGI (reference sequence).

This chain joins TRBV7-8 and TRBJ2-1, with 12 bases matching TRBD2. The CDR3 contains 16 residues. Germline V lookup: CDR1 SGHVS, CDR2 FQNEAQ. V lost 4 bases and J lost 3; bases outside the gene matches: 4. The CDR3 coding sequence is TGTGCCAGCAGCTCACCTAGCGGGAGGGACTACAATGAGCAGTTCTTC. Encoded protein: CASSSPSGRDYNEQFF.

The chain carries TRBV29-1 and TRBJ1-5; D is unclear. V was cut by 1 base and J by 2 bases, with 21 bases left in between. The CDR3 length is 18 residues. The germline CDR1 and CDR2 sequences are SQVTM and ANQGSEA. Here the CDR3 DNA reads TGCAGCGTTGAAGTCCCCGAGACCTTACTTGGAGGCAATCAGCCCCAGCATTTT. Its protein product is CSVEVPETLLGGNQPQHF.

This rearrangement joins TRBV29-1 to TRBJ1-4, with D possibly being TRBD1 (5 bases). The CDR3 spans 11 residues. Germline V gives CDR1 SQVTM, CDR2 ANQGSEA. The ends were cut back, 3 bases at V and 8 bases at J, with 7 bases in the middle. The CDR3 sequence: CSVEGGEKLFF. CDR3 in DNA: TGCAGCGTTGAGGGGGGGGAAAAACTGTTTTTT.

This chain connects TRBV30 to TRBJ1-6, with 9 positions matching TRBD1. The V and J ends lost 1 base and 9 bases, in that order; junction bases with no gene match: 4. Germline V lookup: CDR1 GTSNPN, CDR2 SVGIG (reference sequence). The CDR3 runs to 14 residues. The CDR3 DNA sequence: TGTGCCTGGAGTGCGGGACAGGGACTTTCACCCCTCCACTTT. As protein: CAWSAGQGLSPLHF. Full variable domain (missing parts from reference TRBV30 and TRBJ1-6): SQTIHQWPATLVQPVGSPLSLECTVEGTSNPNLYWYRQAAGRGLQLLFYSVGIGQISSEVPQNLSASRPQDRQFILSSKKLLLSDSGFYLCAWSAGQGLSPLHFGNGTRLTVT.

The genes are TRBV7-6 and TRBJ2-3, with 12 bases matching TRBD2. This CDR3 has 16 amino acids. Trimming took 7 bases from V and 3 from J; bases not matched to a gene: 8. Per germline, CDR1 SGHVS and CDR2 FNYEAQ. The CDR3 bases are TGTGCCAGCACCGACGGTCTAGCGGGGGGGACAGATACGCAGTATTTT. Residues: CASTDGLAGGTDTQYF.

The chain joins TRBV6-1 to TRBJ2-5, with D maybe TRBD2 (6 bases). Germline loops: CDR1 MNHNS, CDR2 SASEGT. The CDR3 loop spans 16 amino acids. Trimming removed 2 bases at V and 5 bases at J, with 18 bases between. CDR3 sequence: CASSESGGGFTETQYF. As DNA, the CDR3 is TGTGCCAGCAGTGAATCGGGTGGGGGGTTTACGGAGACCCAGTACTTC.

The gene calls are TRBV6-5 and TRBJ2-7, with D unclear. The CDR3 has 11 residues. Trimming cost V 10 bases and J 7 bases, with 14 bases left between them. CDR1 and CDR2 from the germline V gene are MNHEY and SVGAGI. In DNA form, the CDR3 reads TGTGCCACCGCGAAGGCCCTGGAGCAGTACTTC. Residues: CATAKALEQYF.

This clone was observed a few times. V gene TRBV28 combines with J gene TRBJ1-2, with 7 bases that match TRBD1. Germline V gives CDR1 MDHEN, CDR2 SYDVKM. This CDR3 has 13 residues. The V segment lost 3 bases and the J segment 2 bases; nucleotides outside the gene matches: 0. CDR3 sequence (DNA): TGTGCCAGCAGTTTGACAGGGAACTATGGCTACACCTTC. This sequence encodes CASSLTGNYGYTF.

This clone appeared once. The genes are TRBV5-1 and TRBJ1-5; tentatively, D is TRBD1 (6 bases). The CDR3 contains 17 residues. V dropped 0 bases and J dropped 0 bases, with 13 bases sitting between them. Germline CDR1 SGHRS, CDR2 YFSETQ. CDR3 loop: CASSLGGHVYSNQPQHF. DNA for the CDR3: TGCGCCAGCAGCTTGGGGGGACATGTCTATAGCAATCAGCCCCAGCATTTT.

V usage is TRBV4-3 and J usage is TRBJ1-2; TRBD1 matches at 7 bases. CDR1 and CDR2 (germline): LGHNA, YSLEER. The CDR3 has 16 residues. With V trimmed by 0 bases and J by 0 bases, 4 bases remained unmatched. CDR3 sequence reads: CASSQEWDSTNYGYTF. CDR3 sequence (DNA): TGCGCCAGCAGCCAAGAATGGGACAGCACTAACTATGGCTACACCTTC.

V is TRBV19 and J is TRBJ1-1; D is ambiguous. Trimming pared 7 bases from V and 6 bases from J, leaving 12 bases between. There are 12 residues in the CDR3. Looked up from germline, CDR1 is LNHDA and CDR2 is SQIVND (reference sequence). CDR3 residues: CASIGWQPEAFF. The CDR3 DNA reads as TGTGCCAGTATAGGGTGGCAGCCTGAAGCTTTCTTT.

With regard to this clone: Other DNA sequences from this sample encode an identical CDR3 as well. DNA for the CDR3: TGTGCCAGCAGAACAGGTTCCTACGAGCAGTACTTC. Its translation: CASRTGSYEQYF. J is TRBJ2-7 and V is TRBV27; tentatively, D is TRBD1 (5 bases). The CDR3 runs to 12 residues. Trimming pared 6 bases from V and 1 base from J, leaving 7 bases between. The germline CDR1 and CDR2 sequences are MNHEY and SMNVEV (reference sequence).